A single sample gave rise to the 9 T cell receptor beta chains below, sequenced in a study of cytomegalovirus exposure and HLA in healthy donors. With 60 Vbeta and 13 Jbeta primers, the PCR was carried out. Sequencing was performed with immunoSEQ multiplex PCR; in TCRdb, only in-frame clones are kept and a portion is missing. The table includes some 110,000 clones, around 80% detected once. Sequencing was performed on PBMCs. These TCRs come from a man in his 60s in good health and CMV-seronegative.

The genes are TRBV6-5 and TRBJ2-3; 11 positions match TRBD1. CDR3 length equals 16 residues. Germline lookup yields CDR1 MNHEY and CDR2 SVGAGI. Trimming at V came to 0 bases and at J to 5 bases, leaving 4 bases not matched to a gene. The CDR3 spells CASSYSGTGGGDTQYF. CDR3 DNA: TGTGCCAGCAGTTACTCGGGGACAGGGGGAGGAGATACGCAGTATTTT.

This clone was counted a few times. The chain employs TRBV27 and TRBJ1-2; TRBD1 might be the D (5 bases). Trimming left V 4 bases short and J 4 bases short, with 10 bases between. The germline V gene encodes CDR1 MNHEY and CDR2 SMNVEV (reference sequence). This CDR3 has 13 residues. In DNA form, the CDR3 reads TGTGCCAGCAGTTGGAGGGGCGGCTATGGCTACACCTTC. This codes for CASSWRGGYGYTF.

This chain joins TRBV2 and TRBJ1-6, with 7 bases matching TRBD1. The CDR3 has 15 residues. V gave up 0 bases and J gave up 6 bases; unmatched junction bases: 2. CDR1 is SNHLY, CDR2 FYNNEI, per germline. The CDR3 is CASSEAGTVNSPLHF. The CDR3 DNA sequence: TGTGCCAGCAGTGAAGCGGGGACAGTTAATTCACCCCTCCACTTT. Using reference TRBV2 and TRBJ1-6 for the parts outside the CDR3, the full variable domain is EPEVTQTPSHQVTQMGQEVILRCVPISNHLYFYWYRQILGQKVEFLVSFYNNEISEKSEIFDDQFSVERPDGSNFTLKIRSTKLEDSAMYFCASSEAGTVNSPLHFGNGTRLTVT.

The J gene is TRBJ1-5, the V gene TRBV19; 8 nucleotides match TRBD1. CDR1 LNHDA and CDR2 SQIVND come from the germline V gene (reference sequence). V was clipped by 5 bases and J by 10 bases; unmatched bases: 10. This CDR3 has 14 residues. The DNA of the CDR3 is TGTGCCAGTAGTGCCCGGGACAGGTTGAAACCCCAGCATTTT. Encoded protein: CASSARDRLKPQHF.

V usage is TRBV4-2 and J usage is TRBJ1-2; D not certain. Germline lookup yields CDR1 LGHNA and CDR2 YNFKEQ. V was cut by 0 bases and J by 8 bases, with 16 bases left in between. The CDR3 has 15 residues. The chain's CDR3 is CASSQDQRGSEGYTF. CDR3 in DNA: TGTGCCAGCAGCCAAGATCAGAGAGGGTCGGAAGGCTACACCTTC.

The chain employs TRBV5-1 and TRBJ1-2, with D maybe TRBD1 (5 bases). The V gene lost 0 bases and the J gene lost 4 bases, with 10 bases spanning the gap. Per germline, CDR1 SGHRS and CDR2 YFSETQ. The CDR3 runs 14 residues. CDR3 in DNA: TGCGCCAGCAGCTTGGGGGACTCTACCTATGGCTACACCTTC. As protein: CASSLGDSTYGYTF.

DNA of the CDR3: TGTGCCAGCAGCGTGACCATAGGGGGCTGGAATGAGACCCAGTACTTC. The encoded protein is CASSVTIGGWNETQYF. The chain uses TRBV11-2 and TRBJ2-5, with 7 bases lining up with TRBD1. J gave up 5 bases and V 5 bases, and 14 bases lay outside the gene matches. The CDR3 consists of 16 residues. Germline V CDR1 and CDR2: SGHAT, FQNNGV.

Turning to this clone: Mismatch with germline at one junction end may stem from a read error. CDR3 sequence: CASSFLPTEQLF. The CDR3 nucleotides are TGTGCCAGCAGTTTCCTTCCTACGGAGCAACTCTTC. The V call is TRBV6-1, the J call TRBJ2-1; D gene unclear. The V gene's germline CDR1 is MNHNS and CDR2 SASEGT. This CDR3 is built from 12 residues.

The V gene is TRBV7-2, the J gene TRBJ2-5, with 8 nucleotides matching TRBD2. Germline V gene lookup returns CDR1 SGHTA and CDR2 FQGNSA. V lost 5 bases, J lost 1 base, and 6 bases stayed unmatched. CDR3 size: 15 residues. The CDR3 reads CASSTGTSLQETQYF. The CDR3, as DNA: TGTGCCAGCAGCACCGGGACTAGTCTCCAAGAGACCCAGTACTTC.